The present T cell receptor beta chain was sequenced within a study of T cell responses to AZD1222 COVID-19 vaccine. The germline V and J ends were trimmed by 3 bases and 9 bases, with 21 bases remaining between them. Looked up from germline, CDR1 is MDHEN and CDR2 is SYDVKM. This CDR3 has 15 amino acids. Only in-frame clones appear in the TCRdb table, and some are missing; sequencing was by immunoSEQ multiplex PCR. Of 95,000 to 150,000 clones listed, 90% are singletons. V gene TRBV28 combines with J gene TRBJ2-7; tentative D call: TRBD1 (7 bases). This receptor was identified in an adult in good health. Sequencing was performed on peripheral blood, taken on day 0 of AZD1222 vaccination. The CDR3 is CASSLEGQWVAGQYF. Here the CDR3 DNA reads TGTGCCAGCAGTTTGGAGGGACAGTGGGTTGCTGGGCAGTACTTC. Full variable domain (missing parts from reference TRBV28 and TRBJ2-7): DVKVTQSSRYLVKRTGEKVFLECVQDMDHENMFWYRQDPGLGLRLIYFSYDVKMKEKGDIPEGYSVSREKKERFSLILESASTNQTSMYLCASSLEGQWVAGQYFGPGTRLTVT.